Described below is a single T cell receptor beta chain sequence and its context. Its antigen is as yet unknown. This record comes from a study of PD-1 blockade in classical Hodgkin lymphoma. At the level of the study: Patients were given intravenous nivolumab, 3 mg/kg, every 2 weeks. Whole-study results and caveats: Complete responders had baseline diversity similar to newly diagnosed patients. The study reported lower baseline TCR diversity in newly diagnosed patients than in healthy donors. Unlike CD8+ TCR diversity, which did not rise significantly by C4D1, CD4+ TCR diversity did.

The CDR3 runs 15 residues. Germline V CDR1 and CDR2: SGHTA, FQGNSA. Trimming took 1 base from V and 1 from J, leaving 11 bases between them. Assay: immunoSEQ multiplex PCR; the TCRdb copy retains only in-frame clones and omits some. This table holds about 50,000 clones, just under 75% found once. All patients experienced relapse after autologous stem cell transplantation, and brentuximab vedotin exposure was variable. The origin of this receptor is a human donor with classical Hodgkin lymphoma. The sequenced sample was peripheral blood mononuclear cells (PBMCs), obtained before the second cycle of nivolumab. This chain joins TRBV7-2 and TRBJ2-7, with a possible D match to TRBD2 (6 bases). CDR3: CASSLGGMVSYEQYF. The CDR3 bases are TGTGCCAGCAGCTTAGGCGGGATGGTATCCTACGAGCAGTACTTC. The full variable domain, completed using reference TRBV7-2 and TRBJ2-7, is GAGVSQSPSNKVTEKGKDVELRCDPISGHTALYWYRQSLGQGLEFLIYFQGNSAPDKSGLPSDRFSAERTGGSVSTLTIQRTQQEDSAVYLCASSLGGMVSYEQYFGPGTRLTVT.